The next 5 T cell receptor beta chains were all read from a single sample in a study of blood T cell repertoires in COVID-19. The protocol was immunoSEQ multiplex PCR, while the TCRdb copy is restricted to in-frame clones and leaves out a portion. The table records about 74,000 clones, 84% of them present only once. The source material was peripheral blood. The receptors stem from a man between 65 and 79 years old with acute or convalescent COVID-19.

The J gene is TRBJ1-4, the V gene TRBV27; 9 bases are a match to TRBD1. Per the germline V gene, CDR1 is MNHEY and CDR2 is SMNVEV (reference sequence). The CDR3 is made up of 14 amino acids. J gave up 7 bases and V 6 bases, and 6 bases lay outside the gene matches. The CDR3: CASRNRGLGEKLFF. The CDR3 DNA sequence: TGTGCCAGCAGAAACAGGGGGCTTGGTGAAAAACTGTTTTTT.

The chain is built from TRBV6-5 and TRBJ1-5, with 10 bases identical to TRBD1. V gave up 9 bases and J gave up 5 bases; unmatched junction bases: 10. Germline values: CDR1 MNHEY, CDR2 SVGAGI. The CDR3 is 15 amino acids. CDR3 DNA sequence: TGTGCCAGTTCAGGACAGGGGGGTTGGGATCAGCCCCAGCATTTT. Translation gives CASSGQGGWDQPQHF.

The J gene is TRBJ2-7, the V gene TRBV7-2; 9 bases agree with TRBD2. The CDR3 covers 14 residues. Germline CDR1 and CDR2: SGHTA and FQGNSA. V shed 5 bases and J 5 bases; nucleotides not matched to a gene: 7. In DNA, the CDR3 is TGTGCCAGCAGCCAAGGACTAGCGAGAAACGAGCAGTACTTC. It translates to CASSQGLARNEQYF. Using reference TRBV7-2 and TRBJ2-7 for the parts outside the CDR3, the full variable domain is GAGVSQSPSNKVTEKGKDVELRCDPISGHTALYWYRQSLGQGLEFLIYFQGNSAPDKSGLPSDRFSAERTGGSVSTLTIQRTQQEDSAVYLCASSQGLARNEQYFGPGTRLTVT.

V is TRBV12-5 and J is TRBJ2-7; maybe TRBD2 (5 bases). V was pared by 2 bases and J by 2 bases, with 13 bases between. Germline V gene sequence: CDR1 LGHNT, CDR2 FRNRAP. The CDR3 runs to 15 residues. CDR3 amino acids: CASGLPEGRTYEQYF. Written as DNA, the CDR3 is TGTGCTAGTGGTTTGCCCGAGGGCCGTACCTACGAGCAGTACTTC.

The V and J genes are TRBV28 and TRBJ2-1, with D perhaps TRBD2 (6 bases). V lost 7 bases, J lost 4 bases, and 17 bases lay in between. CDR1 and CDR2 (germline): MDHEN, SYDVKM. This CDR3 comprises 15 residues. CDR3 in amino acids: CASTVAEGIYNEQFF. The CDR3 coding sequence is TGTGCCAGCACCGTAGCGGAGGGGATTTACAATGAGCAGTTCTTC.